The rows below give T cell receptor beta chains drawn from one sample of a study of control samples from healthy donors and cancer patients. Repertoires were generated with immunoSEQ multiplex PCR, while TCRdb's copy carries only in-frame clones and drops some. The sample has fewer than 90,000 clones; over 75% are singletons. What was sequenced was blood. These receptors were collected from a man in his fifties in good health. CDR3s include the opening cysteine and the closing phenylalanine or tryptophan. A D gene is named only where the DNA matches it firmly. Size is stated for part of the rows, as once, few or many counts, or as a class when the clone is expanded.

j_call	clone_size	v_call	d_call	cdr3_nt	cdr3_aa
TRBJ2-5	once	TRBV5-5	TRBD2	TGTGCCAGCAGCTTGACTAGCGGGGGGGCTTCGACCCAGTACTTC	CASSLTSGGASTQYF
TRBJ2-1	NA	TRBV10-3	NA	TGTGCCATCAGATATGCTAGCCTAAATGAGCAGTTCTTC	CAIRYASLNEQFF
TRBJ2-5	NA	TRBV9	TRBD2	TGTGCCAGCAGCGTGCTAGCGGGGACAGAGACCCAGTACTTC	CASSVLAGTETQYF
TRBJ1-1	NA	TRBV19	NA	TGTGCCAGTAGTATAGATCGGGTCACTGAAGCTTTCTTT	CASSIDRVTEAFF
TRBJ2-1	NA	TRBV24-1	NA	TGTGCCACCAGTGACCGCCGGGACTCGATAAATGAGCAGTTCTTC	CATSDRRDSINEQFF
TRBJ1-1	once	TRBV6-5	NA	TGTGCCAGCAGCCGACAGGACCGGGAGGCTTTCTTT	CASSRQDREAFF
TRBJ1-3	NA	TRBV18	NA	TGTGCCAGCTCACCCTCAGGACGTACTTCTGGAAACACCATATATTTT	CASSPSGRTSGNTIYF
TRBJ1-3	NA	TRBV19	NA	TGTGCCAGTCGAACCGACAGCACGCTACCTGGAAACACCATATATTTT	CASRTDSTLPGNTIYF
TRBJ1-3	NA	TRBV27	NA	TGTGCCAGCAGTCTAGCCAGGGGAGGGGGAAACACCATATATTTT	CASSLARGGGNTIYF
TRBJ1-2	NA	TRBV19	TRBD1	TGTGCCAGTAGTACGAGGGACAGTCTATGGGGCTACACCTTC	CASSTRDSLWGYTF
TRBJ1-4	NA	TRBV12-3/TRBV12-4	NA	TGTGCCAGCAGACGAAATAATGAAAAACTGTTTTTT	CASRRNNEKLFF
TRBJ2-5	NA	TRBV27	NA	TGTGCCAGCAGTCACTTCCCGGGGGGCTCGGAGACCCAGTACTTC	CASSHFPGGSETQYF
TRBJ1-1	once	TRBV3-1/TRBV3-2	NA	TGTGCCAGCAGCCACAGGGGCGATACTGAAGCTTTCTTT	CASSHRGDTEAFF
TRBJ2-2	NA	TRBV27	TRBD1	TGTGCCAGCAGTTTATTCTGGGACAGCACCGGGGAGCTGTTTTTT	CASSLFWDSTGELFF
TRBJ1-3	NA	TRBV19	NA	TGTGCCAGTAGTATTGGGGTAGGGGCCTCTGGAAGCACCATATATTTT	CASSIGVGASGSTIYF
TRBJ2-7	NA	TRBV6-2/TRBV6-3	NA	TGTGCCAGCAGTTCACTGATGAGCCACAGGGCCTCCGAGCAGTACTTC	CASSSLMSHRASEQYF
TRBJ1-1	NA	TRBV7-9	NA	TGTGCCAGCACCCTTGCCCAGGGAGGGACTGAAGCTTTCTTT	CASTLAQGGTEAFF
TRBJ2-7	NA	TRBV2	NA	TGTGCCAGCATTCGAGCCCTTACCGGACCGAGCTCCTACGAGCAGTACTTC	CASIRALTGPSSYEQYF
TRBJ2-7	NA	TRBV7-2	NA	TGTGCCAGCAGCTTCGGGCTAGTAGGCTACGAGCAGTACTTC	CASSFGLVGYEQYF
TRBJ2-3	NA	TRBV5-4	TRBD2	TGTGCCAGCAGCTTGGTTAGCGGGGGGTTCACAGATACGCAGTATTTT	CASSLVSGGFTDTQYF
TRBJ2-7	NA	TRBV7-2	TRBD2	TGTGCCAGCAGCTTCCAGCCTTCTAGCGGGAGGGCCAAGGTTTACGAGCAGTACTTC	CASSFQPSSGRAKVYEQYF
TRBJ1-1	NA	TRBV7-2	NA	TGTGCCAGCAGACAAGGGGTGAACACTGAAGCTTTCTTT	CASRQGVNTEAFF
TRBJ1-3	NA	TRBV28	NA	TGTGCCTCTTCTACGGGGGTCTCTGGAAACACCATATATTTT	CASSTGVSGNTIYF
TRBJ2-3	NA	TRBV3-1/TRBV3-2	NA	TGTGCCAGCAGCCCCATCGGGGATACGCAGTATTTT	CASSPIGDTQYF
TRBJ2-3	NA	TRBV5-1	TRBD2	TGCGCCAGCAGCCTCAACCGGGACTACCCCACAGATACGCAGTATTTT	CASSLNRDYPTDTQYF
TRBJ2-7	NA	TRBV16	NA	TGTGCCAGCAGCCAATCCTACGAGCAGTACTTC	CASSQSYEQYF
TRBJ1-2	NA	TRBV6-2/TRBV6-3	TRBD1	TGTGCCAGCAGTGCCTCGACCCGGACAGGGGGATTGGGCTACACCTTC	CASSASTRTGGLGYTF